This T cell receptor beta chain is from a study of T cells after yellow fever vaccination. Concerning this clonotype: What it binds is not known.

Production of TCR cDNA was by 5'RACE template switching, which also added a universal primer site and UMIs. TCRdb independently ran MiXCR on the 5' RACE reads; one entry per CDR3 protein. The sample records hundreds of thousands of distinct CDR3 sequences, roughly 21% being singletons. The study, taken as a whole, reports: The booster saw the reappearance of most primary-vaccination clones (nearly 98% CD4, roughly 90% CD8). High-abundance clonotypes from the bulk population could contaminate FACS-sorted repertoires. A faster peak, day 5 versus 15, was reached by the weaker secondary response.

Trimming took 7 bases from V and 2 from J, leaving 15 bases between them. CDR1 and CDR2 (germline): SGHTA, FQGNSA. The CDR3 is 15 amino acids. The rearrangement uses TRBV7-2 and TRBJ2-1; D is possibly TRBD2 (6 bases). The material sequenced was PBMCs, taken 15 days after the yellow fever booster vaccination. The receptor was derived from a man between 25 and 39 years old who received the YFV17D yellow fever vaccine. This CDR3 is CASIKAPGAYNEQFF. CDR3 in DNA: TGTGCCAGCATCAAAGCCCCGGGAGCCTACAATGAGCAGTTCTTC.